This T cell receptor beta chain emerged from a study of control samples from healthy donors and cancer patients. Some clones are missing from TCRdb's copy, which holds only in-frame ones; the method was immunoSEQ multiplex PCR. The sample holds 70,000 to 100,000 clones, 85% to 90% seen once. Sequenced input: blood. The TCR was taken from a woman aged 55-70 years in good health.

The CDR3 DNA sequence: TGTGCCAGCAGCATGACAGGTACCGAGCAGTACTTC. This encodes CASSMTGTEQYF. The rearrangement links TRBV7-8 to TRBJ2-7, with TRBD1 as a possible D gene (6 bases). Germline V CDR1 and CDR2: SGHVS, FQNEAQ. The CDR3 has 12 residues. V gave up 5 bases and J gave up 6 bases, with 11 bases separating them.